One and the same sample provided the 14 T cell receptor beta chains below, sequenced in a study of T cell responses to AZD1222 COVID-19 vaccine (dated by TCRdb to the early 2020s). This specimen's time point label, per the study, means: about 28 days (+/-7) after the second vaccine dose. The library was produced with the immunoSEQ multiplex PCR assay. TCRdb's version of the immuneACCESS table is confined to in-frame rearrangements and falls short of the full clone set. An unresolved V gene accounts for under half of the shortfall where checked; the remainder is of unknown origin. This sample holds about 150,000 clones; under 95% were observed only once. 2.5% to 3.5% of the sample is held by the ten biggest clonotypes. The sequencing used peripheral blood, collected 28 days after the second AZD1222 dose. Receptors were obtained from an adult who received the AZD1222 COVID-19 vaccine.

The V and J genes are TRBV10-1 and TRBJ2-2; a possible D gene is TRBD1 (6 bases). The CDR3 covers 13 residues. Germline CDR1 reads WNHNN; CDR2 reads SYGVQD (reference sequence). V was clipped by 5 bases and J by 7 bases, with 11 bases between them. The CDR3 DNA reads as TGCGCCAGCAGTTTCTCAGGGGTCGGGGAGCTGTTTTTT. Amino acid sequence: CASSFSGVGELFF.

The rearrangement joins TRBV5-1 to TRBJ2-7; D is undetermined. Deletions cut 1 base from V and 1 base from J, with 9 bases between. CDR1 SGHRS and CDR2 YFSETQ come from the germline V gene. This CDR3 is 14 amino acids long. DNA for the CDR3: TGCGCCAGCAGCTTGTCTGGGGATTCCTACGAGCAGTACTTC. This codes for CASSLSGDSYEQYF.

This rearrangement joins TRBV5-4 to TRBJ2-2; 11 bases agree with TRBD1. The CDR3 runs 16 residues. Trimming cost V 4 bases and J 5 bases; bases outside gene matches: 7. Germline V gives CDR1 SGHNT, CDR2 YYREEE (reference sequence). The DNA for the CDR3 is TGTGCCAGCAGCCCCGGGACAGGGGGAAGGACCGGGGAGCTGTTTTTT. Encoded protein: CASSPGTGGRTGELFF.

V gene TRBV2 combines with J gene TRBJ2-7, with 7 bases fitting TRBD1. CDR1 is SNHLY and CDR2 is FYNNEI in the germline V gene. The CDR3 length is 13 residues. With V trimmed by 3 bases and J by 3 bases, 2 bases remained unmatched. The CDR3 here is CASSDHRGYEQYF. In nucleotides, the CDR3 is TGTGCCAGCAGTGATCACAGGGGCTACGAGCAGTACTTC.

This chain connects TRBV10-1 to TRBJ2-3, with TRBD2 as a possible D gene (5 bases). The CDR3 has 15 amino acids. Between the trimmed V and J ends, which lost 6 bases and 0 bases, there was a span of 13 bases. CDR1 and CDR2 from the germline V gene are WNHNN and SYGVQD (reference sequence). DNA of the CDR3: TGCGCCAGCAGCCGGGAAGCAGATAGCACAGATACGCAGTATTTT. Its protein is CASSREADSTDTQYF.

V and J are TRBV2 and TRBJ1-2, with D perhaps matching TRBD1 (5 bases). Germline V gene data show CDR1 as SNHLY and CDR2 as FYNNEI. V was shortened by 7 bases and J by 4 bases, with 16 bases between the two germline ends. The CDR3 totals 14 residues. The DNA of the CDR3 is TGTGCCAGCACTCGAGGGGCAGGGCCCTATGGCTACACCTTC. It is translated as CASTRGAGPYGYTF.

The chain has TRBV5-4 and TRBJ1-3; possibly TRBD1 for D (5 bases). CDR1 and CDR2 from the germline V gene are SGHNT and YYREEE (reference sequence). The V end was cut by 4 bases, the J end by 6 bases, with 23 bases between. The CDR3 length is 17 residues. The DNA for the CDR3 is TGTGCCAGCAGCAGGGACGGATTCACTACTCTGGCAAACACCATATATTTT. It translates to CASSRDGFTTLANTIYF.

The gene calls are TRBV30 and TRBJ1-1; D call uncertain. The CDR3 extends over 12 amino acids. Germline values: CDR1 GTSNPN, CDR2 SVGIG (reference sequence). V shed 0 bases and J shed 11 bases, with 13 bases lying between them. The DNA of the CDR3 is TGTGCCTGGAGTGTACTGAACCTGCTTGCTTTCTTT. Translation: CAWSVLNLLAFF.

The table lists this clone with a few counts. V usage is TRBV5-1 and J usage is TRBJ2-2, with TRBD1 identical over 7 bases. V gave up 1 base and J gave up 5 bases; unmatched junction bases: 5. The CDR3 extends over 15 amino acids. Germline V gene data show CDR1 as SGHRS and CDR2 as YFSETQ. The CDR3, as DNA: TGCGCCAGCAGCTTGAGAGGGACAGTAACCGGGGAGCTGTTTTTT. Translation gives CASSLRGTVTGELFF.

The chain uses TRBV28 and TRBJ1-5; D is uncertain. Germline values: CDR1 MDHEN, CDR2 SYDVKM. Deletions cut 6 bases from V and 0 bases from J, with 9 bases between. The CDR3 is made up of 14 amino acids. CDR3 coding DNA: TGTGCCAGCAGCGGCCTCGGTAGCAATCAGCCCCAGCATTTT. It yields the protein CASSGLGSNQPQHF.

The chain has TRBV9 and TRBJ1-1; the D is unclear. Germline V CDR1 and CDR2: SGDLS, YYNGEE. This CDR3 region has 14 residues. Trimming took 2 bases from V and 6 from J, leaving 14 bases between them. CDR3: CASSVLSSRSEAFF. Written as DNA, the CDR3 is TGTGCCAGCAGCGTCCTCAGCTCCCGCTCTGAAGCTTTCTTT.

The CDR3 sequence is CASSLSIQPQHF. CDR3 bases: TGTGCCAGCAGTTTATCTATTCAGCCCCAGCATTTT. J is TRBJ1-5 and V is TRBV28; D unresolved. Germline-derived CDR1 and CDR2 are MDHEN and SYDVKM. The CDR3 sequence is 12 residues long. The V and J ends lost 1 base and 6 bases respectively, with 4 bases between them.

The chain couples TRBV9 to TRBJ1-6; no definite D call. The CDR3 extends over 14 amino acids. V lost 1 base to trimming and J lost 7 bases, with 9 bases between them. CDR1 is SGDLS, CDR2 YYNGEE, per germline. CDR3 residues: CASSVRWSNSPLHF. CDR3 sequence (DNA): TGTGCCAGCAGCGTAAGGTGGAGCAATTCACCCCTCCACTTT. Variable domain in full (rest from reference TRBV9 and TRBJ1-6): DSGVTQTPKHLITATGQRVTLRCSPRSGDLSVYWYQQSLDQGLQFLIQYYNGEERAKGNILERFSAQQFPDLHSELNLSSLELGDSALYFCASSVRWSNSPLHFGNGTRLTVT.

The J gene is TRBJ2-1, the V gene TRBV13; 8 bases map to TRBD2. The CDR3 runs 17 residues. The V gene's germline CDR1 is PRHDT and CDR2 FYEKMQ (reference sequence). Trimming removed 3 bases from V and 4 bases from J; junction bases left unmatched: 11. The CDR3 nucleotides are TGTGCCAGCAGCTTGGGGGATCTAGCGGGCACGTACAATGAGCAGTTCTTC. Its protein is CASSLGDLAGTYNEQFF. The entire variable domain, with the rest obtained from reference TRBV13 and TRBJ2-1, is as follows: AAGVIQSPRHLIKEKRETATLKCYPIPRHDTVYWYQQGPGQDPQFLISFYEKMQSDKGSIPDRFSAQQFSDYHSELNMSSLELGDSALYFCASSLGDLAGTYNEQFFGPGTRLTVL.